The source of this T cell receptor (beta chain) is a study of HIV-infected children after antiretroviral therapy interruption (dated by TCRdb to about 2019). Regarding the research as a whole: Eight children were included: four on planned treatment interruption and four on continuous treatment, all with CD4+ count above 500 and viral load below 50 copies/ml. A median age of roughly 10 years was recorded in the interruption group, and a median age of roughly 8 years was recorded in the continuous treatment group. Most participating children had recorded exposure to EBV and CMV. Alongside measurements of thymic output, TCR repertoires of children on planned treatment interruption were compared with TCR repertoires of children on continuous antiretroviral treatment. For the interruption arm, samples were taken at week 0, at week 12, at the end of interruption (week 24 or 48), and roughly 3 years after the study ended. In the continuous-treatment arm, samples from corresponding weeks 0, 48 and 150 were analyzed.

This clonotype was detected only a few times. There is no known antigen for this receptor. Base qualities are missing; no much larger clone stands one base away. Sequences SGHTA (CDR1) and FQGNSA (CDR2) are obtained from the germline V gene. The CDR3 spans 15 residues, from the cysteine through the phenylalanine. Just CDR3 DNA is preserved here, 45 bases in frame from base 1. V is trimmed back by 3 bases and J by 5 bases, and the junction contains 9 bases that no gene match accounts for. The paper as a whole reports these results and caveats: In naive CD4+ repertoires of PTI patients, reduced CDR3 sharing between time points was observed after interruption began, whereas many sequences were found to be shared between end of interruption and 3 years later. Minor non-naive CD45RA+ populations, such as EMRA or stem memory cells, might be present among the sorted CD45RA+ naive cells. The small number of patients is a limitation, and caution is needed when interpreting the data. An increase in the naive CD4+ Gini coefficient was observed by the end of treatment interruption, suggesting clonal expansion, and a return to baseline was observed by 3 years.

To prepare the library, 3' RACE was applied. To correct PCR amplification bias, TCR libraries were generated from RNA with a 3' RACE protocol that used unique molecular identifiers. Amplicon libraries were pooled in groups of up to 12 and sequenced on an Illumina MiSeq using v2 2x250 paired-end chemistry. Regarding the original processing steps: Reads were processed with Decombinator to assign V and J genes and CDR3, with barcode-based error and PCR bias correction. Before the Gini coefficient was calculated with the R ineq package, repertoires were subsampled to the same depth. CDR3 similarity was assessed with GLIPH, Hamming distance and a shared triplet metric. TCRdb took the public reads, trimmed them with fastp at Q25, ran MiXCR for clone calling and kept in-frame beta chains. Under each unique CDR3 protein, matching rows form one entry showing the most common genes and DNA. TCRdb's processing, not the authors' own work, is the source of the V and J calls. The sample includes about 89,000 distinct CDR3 sequences, with about 6.3% observed a single time. Of the sample, about 1.1% falls within the top ten clones.

This specimen's treatment or condition label, interpreted: PENTA 11 planned treatment interruption arm or continuous ART arm. Participants were children from the United Kingdom aged 2 to 15 years who had received at least three-drug ART for at least 24 weeks. Cryopreserved PBMCs with at least 5 million viable cells were required; several candidate patients were excluded for low viable PBMC yield. Using a FACSAria III cell sorter, naive CD4+ CD45RA+ CD45RO- T cells were FACS-sorted out of thawed PBMCs. After sorting, cells were fixed, and RNA was extracted with the RNeasy FFPE kit and then with the RNeasy Micro kit.

Source: CD45RA+ CD4+ T cells from PBMCs, pooled from several time points, taken from a donor given antiretroviral therapy, either interrupted or continuous. What this sample's cell subset or site label stands for: naive CD4+ CD45RA+ CD45RO- T cells. The sequence was obtained from a pool of human donors with HIV. In this chain, TRBV7-2 is recombined with TRBJ2-7, with 8 junctional bases fitting TRBD2. Here the CDR3 is given as CASSFLRTSFDEQYF. In nucleotide form, the sequence is TGTGCCAGCAGCTTCCTAAGGACTAGCTTCGACGAGCAGTACTTC.